The 27 T cell receptor beta chains listed next were all sequenced from one sample in a study of blood T cell repertoires in COVID-19. The repertoire was sequenced with immunoSEQ multiplex PCR; TCRdb's copy has only in-frame clones and lacks some. The sample records fewer than 250,000 clones, more than 80% being singletons. Sequenced input: peripheral blood. Source of these receptors: a woman aged 80 or over with acute or convalescent COVID-19.

The V gene is TRBV6-2 or TRBV6-3, the J gene TRBJ2-1; TRBD1 agrees at 9 bases. The CDR3 runs to 16 residues. The ends lost 2 bases at V and 3 bases at J; junction bases unmatched: 5. Germline V gene data show CDR1 as MNHEY and CDR2 as SVGEGT. The CDR3 sequence is CASSYPPGQGYNEQFF. In nucleotides, the CDR3 is TGTGCCAGCAGTTACCCGCCGGGACAGGGCTACAATGAGCAGTTCTTC.

V and J are TRBV18 and TRBJ1-1; 8 nucleotides align to TRBD1. The V segment lost 3 bases and the J segment 5 bases; nucleotides outside the gene matches: 5. The germline CDR1 and CDR2 sequences are KGHSH and LQKENI. This CDR3 is 14 amino acids long. CDR3 protein: CASSPQGARTEAFF. For the CDR3, the DNA is TGTGCCAGCTCACCCCAGGGGGCCCGTACTGAAGCTTTCTTT.

This clone came up a few times. This chain uses TRBV28 with TRBJ2-6, with D uncertain. The CDR3 extends over 15 amino acids. V lost 2 bases to trimming and J lost 1 base, with 6 bases between them. CDR1 and CDR2 (germline): MDHEN, SYDVKM. This CDR3 reads CASSLIGSGANVLTF. CDR3 sequence (DNA): TGTGCCAGCAGTTTAATCGGGTCTGGGGCCAACGTCCTGACTTTC. The whole variable domain, filled in from reference TRBV28 and TRBJ2-6, reads DVKVTQSSRYLVKRTGEKVFLECVQDMDHENMFWYRQDPGLGLRLIYFSYDVKMKEKGDIPEGYSVSREKKERFSLILESASTNQTSMYLCASSLIGSGANVLTFGAGSRLTVL.

This sequence joins TRBV28 and TRBJ2-7; 9 bases line up with TRBD1. The V gene's germline CDR1 is MDHEN and CDR2 SYDVKM. Trimming at V came to 4 bases and at J to 3 bases, leaving 7 bases not matched to a gene. The CDR3 sequence is 15 residues long. CDR3 protein: CASSSLPTGGYEQYF. CDR3 nucleotides: TGTGCCAGCAGTTCGCTACCGACAGGGGGCTACGAGCAGTACTTC.

This chain connects TRBV11-2 to TRBJ2-2; weak D call: TRBD1 (5 bases). The CDR3 extends over 17 amino acids. In germline, CDR1 is SGHAT, CDR2 FQNNGV. Trimming removed 0 bases from V and 4 bases from J, with 15 bases in between. CDR3 bases: TGTGCCAGCAGCTTAGATCCTGGACACCAGGGCACCGGGGAGCTGTTTTTT. It encodes CASSLDPGHQGTGELFF.

The rearrangement joins TRBV28 to TRBJ1-2; D unresolved. V dropped 4 bases and J dropped 9 bases, with 9 bases sitting between them. The CDR3 loop spans 11 amino acids. Looked up from germline, CDR1 is MDHEN and CDR2 is SYDVKM. The CDR3 protein is CASSSAGSYTF. The CDR3 DNA follows: TGTGCCAGCAGTTCGGCAGGCAGCTACACCTTC.

V usage is TRBV4-2 and J usage is TRBJ1-2, with TRBD1 matching 9 bases. The length of the CDR3 is 16 residues. V trimming: 1 base; J trimming: 4 bases; junction bases outside the gene matches: 7. Germline loops: CDR1 LGHNA, CDR2 YNFKEQ. Here the CDR3 DNA reads TGTGCCAGCAGCCAAGTTATGGGACAGGGTGGCTATGGCTACACCTTC. Translation: CASSQVMGQGGYGYTF.

The genes are TRBV10-3 and TRBJ2-5; 7 nucleotides match TRBD2. The J segment lost 0 bases and the V segment lost 6 bases, leaving 4 bases of the junction unmatched. This CDR3 has 14 amino acids. Germline values: CDR1 ENHRY, CDR2 SYGVKD. This CDR3 reads CAIRGDYDQETQYF. The CDR3 nucleotides read TGTGCCATCAGGGGGGACTACGACCAAGAGACCCAGTACTTC.

This chain joins TRBV24-1 and TRBJ2-1; 8 bases map to TRBD1. CDR1 and CDR2 (germline): KGHDR, SFDVKD. V was clipped by 6 bases and J by 8 bases; unmatched bases: 5. This CDR3 is built from 13 residues. The CDR3 reads CATSPQGADEQFF. The CDR3 DNA sequence: TGTGCCACCAGTCCGCAGGGGGCTGATGAGCAGTTCTTC.

The V and J genes are TRBV3-1 (or the pseudogene TRBV3-2) and TRBJ1-1; no reliable D call. Trimming took off 4 bases at V and 1 base at J, with 10 bases between the two ends. CDR3 size: 14 residues. Germline V gene data show CDR1 as LGHDT and CDR2 as YNNKEL (reference sequence). The CDR3 loop reads CASSRRETNTEAFF. The CDR3 DNA follows: TGTGCCAGCAGCCGGAGAGAAACGAACACTGAAGCTTTCTTT.

In the case of this clone: The same CDR3 arises from other DNA sequences in this sample as well. The V gene is TRBV19, the J gene TRBJ1-5; 8 bases map to TRBD1. The V gene end was trimmed by 1 base and the J gene end by 4 bases; junction bases not matched to a gene: 6. CDR1 and CDR2 (germline): LNHDA, SQIVND (reference sequence). The CDR3 loop spans 16 amino acids. The CDR3 sequence is CASSIGDRGSNQPQHF. CDR3 DNA: TGTGCCAGTAGTATAGGCGACAGGGGCTCTAATCAGCCCCAGCATTTT.

The chain joins TRBV6-1 to TRBJ2-7, with 8 bases lining up with TRBD1. CDR1 MNHNS and CDR2 SASEGT come from the germline V gene. J lost 0 bases, V lost 2 bases, and 12 bases had no gene match. The CDR3 is 18 residues long. Written as DNA, the CDR3 is TGTGCCAGCAGTGAAAACGGCAGGGGGCCTACCTACTCCTACGAGCAGTACTTC. This sequence encodes CASSENGRGPTYSYEQYF.

CDR3 in DNA: TGTGCCAGTAGTCTTACAGGGGGCCCCTATGGCTACACCTTC. Encoded protein: CASSLTGGPYGYTF. The chain joins TRBV19 to TRBJ1-2, with 9 bases matching TRBD1. The J segment lost 4 bases and the V segment lost 5 bases, leaving 5 bases of the junction unmatched. The CDR3 sequence is 14 residues long. CDR1 LNHDA and CDR2 SQIVND come from the germline V gene (reference sequence).

This chain links TRBV7-2 with TRBJ2-3, with D possibly TRBD1 on 5 matching bases. Germline V gene sequence: CDR1 SGHTA, CDR2 FQGNSA. The CDR3 has 16 amino acids. With 5 bases removed from V and 0 bases from J, the gap between germline ends came to 15 bases. The CDR3 bases are TGTGCCAGCAGCCTGATTGGGGCGTTTAGCACAGATACGCAGTATTTT. Encoded protein: CASSLIGAFSTDTQYF.

The V call is TRBV11-2, the J call TRBJ1-2, with TRBD1 as a possible D gene (5 bases). Looked up from germline, CDR1 is SGHAT and CDR2 is FQNNGV. Trimming took 0 bases from V and 4 from J, leaving 6 bases between them. The CDR3 is made up of 13 amino acids. The CDR3 here is CASSLDRVYGYTF. CDR3 in DNA: TGTGCCAGCAGCTTAGACAGGGTCTATGGCTACACCTTC.

The rearrangement joins TRBV7-2 to TRBJ1-4, with D possibly matching TRBD1 (6 bases). The V end lost 1 base, the J end lost 8 bases, and 11 bases lay between the germline ends. This CDR3 is 14 amino acids long. The germline V gene has CDR1 SGHTA and CDR2 FQGNSA. Here the CDR3 DNA reads TGTGCCAGCAGCTTAGACACCAGGGGCGAAAAACTGTTTTTT. This codes for CASSLDTRGEKLFF.

The rearrangement uses TRBV19 and TRBJ1-1; 8 bases map to TRBD1. Losses at the gene ends were 3 bases for V and 1 base for J; bases not matched to a gene: 7. This CDR3 has 16 amino acids. Germline V gene data show CDR1 as LNHDA and CDR2 as SQIVND (reference sequence). In nucleotides, the CDR3 is TGTGCCAGTAGTATTCTAGTCGGACAGGGGAACACTGAAGCTTTCTTT. Its translation is CASSILVGQGNTEAFF.

This chain links TRBV28 with TRBJ1-1; the match to TRBD1 covers 8 bases. Per germline, CDR1 MDHEN and CDR2 SYDVKM. The CDR3 extends over 15 amino acids. With 3 bases clipped from V and 3 bases from J, the junction kept 6 bases outside the gene matches. The CDR3 region has the DNA TGTGCCAGCAGTTTCTCAGGGGGCCGGTACACTGAAGCTTTCTTT. Amino acid sequence: CASSFSGGRYTEAFF.

This chain uses TRBV3-1 (or the pseudogene TRBV3-2) with TRBJ1-6, with TRBD1 matching over 8 bases. CDR3 length: 14 residues. The germline V gene encodes CDR1 LGHDT and CDR2 YNNKEL (reference sequence). J lost 5 bases, V lost 7 bases, and 4 bases had no gene match. CDR3 in amino acids: CASTDRGHNSPLHF. The CDR3 DNA reads TGTGCCAGCACAGACAGGGGTCATAATTCACCCCTCCACTTT.

The chain links TRBV30 to TRBJ2-6, with 8 bases lining up with TRBD2. With 0 bases clipped from V and 12 bases from J, the junction kept 7 bases outside the gene matches. Germline V gene lookup returns CDR1 GTSNPN and CDR2 SVGIG (reference sequence). The CDR3 runs 14 residues. CDR3 region: CAWSVFATSAVLTF. CDR3 nucleotides: TGTGCCTGGAGTGTATTCGCGACTAGCGCCGTCCTGACTTTC.

The V gene is TRBV30, the J gene TRBJ2-7; 10 nucleotides align to TRBD1. The CDR3 runs to 11 residues. CDR1 is GTSNPN and CDR2 is SVGIG in the germline V gene (reference sequence). Unmatched junction bases numbered 0, after V lost 5 bases and J lost 5 bases. The CDR3 region has the DNA TGTGCCTGGGGACAGGGGGACGAGCAGTACTTC. Residues: CAWGQGDEQYF.

This chain connects TRBV6-5 to TRBJ1-6; D ambiguous. In germline, CDR1 is MNHEY, CDR2 SVGAGI. This CDR3 has 14 residues. V lost 8 bases and J lost 5, with 13 bases in between. The CDR3 DNA reads TGTGCCAGCGTGGTGGGCAGGAATAATTCACCCCTCCACTTT. This sequence encodes CASVVGRNNSPLHF.

The J gene is TRBJ2-7, the V gene TRBV5-1; 11 bases match TRBD2. Losses at the gene ends were 4 bases for V and 0 bases for J; bases not matched to a gene: 3. Germline assignment: CDR1 SGHRS and CDR2 YFSETQ. CDR3 length: 15 amino acids. The CDR3 coding sequence is TGCGCCAGCAGCGTTAGCGGGAGGGTCTCCTACGAGCAGTACTTC. Protein: CASSVSGRVSYEQYF. The whole variable domain, remainder taken from reference TRBV5-1 and TRBJ2-7, is KAGVTQTPRYLIKTRGQQVTLSCSPISGHRSVSWYQQTPGQGLQFLFEYFSETQRNKGNFPGRFSGRQFSNSRSEMNVSTLELGDSALYLCASSVSGRVSYEQYFGPGTRLTVT.

The chain is built from TRBV7-2 and TRBJ2-7, with TRBD1 matching over 8 bases. Germline trimming cut 1 base from V and 3 bases from J; bases unmatched to any gene: 2. CDR1 and CDR2 from the germline V gene are SGHTA and FQGNSA. This CDR3 is 14 amino acids long. Here the CDR3 reads CASSLDGQGYEQYF. Written as DNA, the CDR3 is TGTGCCAGCAGCTTAGACGGACAGGGCTACGAGCAGTACTTC.

This chain uses TRBV25-1 with TRBJ2-3, with D uncertain. CDR3 length: 14 residues. Germline V CDR1 and CDR2: MGHDK, SYGVNS. Trimming took off 4 bases at V and 0 bases at J, with 8 bases between the two ends. CDR3 DNA: TGTGCCAGCAGTGTCAGGTTTAGCACAGATACGCAGTATTTT. Its protein is CASSVRFSTDTQYF.

The chain links TRBV23-1 to TRBJ1-6, with TRBD1 as a possible D gene (5 bases). TRBV23-1 is sorted into the ORF group, with uncertain function. The CDR3 runs 14 residues. V was pared by 7 bases and J by 4 bases, with 11 bases between. The DNA of the CDR3 is TGCGCCAGCACCGGGGGAAGGTATAATTCACCCCTCCACTTT. It encodes CASTGGRYNSPLHF.

This clone was found a few times. The rearrangement joins TRBV5-8 to TRBJ1-2, with D perhaps matching TRBD1 (6 bases). Trimming removed 2 bases from V and 4 bases from J, with 9 bases in between. CDR1 SGHTS and CDR2 YDEGEE come from the germline V gene. This CDR3 has 13 residues. The CDR3 here is CASSLPDSYGYTF. CDR3 in DNA: TGTGCCAGCAGCTTACCGGACAGCTATGGCTACACCTTC.